This is a list of T cell receptor beta chains from one sample in a study of control samples from healthy donors and cancer patients. Only in-frame clones appear in the TCRdb table, and some are missing; sequencing was by immunoSEQ multiplex PCR. The profile covers fewer than 100,000 clones, with more than 75% appearing a single time and about 10% taken by the ten largest. The source material was blood. These receptors were collected from a woman aged 60-70 years in good health. Each CDR3 is given with its conserved first and last residue. D genes are given only for firm matches. A row's size may be missing; if present it is once, few, many or a size class.

v_gene	d_gene	j_gene	abundance	CDR3nt	CDR3aa
TRBV5-1	NA	TRBJ2-7	NA	TGCGCCAGCAGCTTGGTGCCCGAAAGCAGGTACGAGCAGTACTTC	CASSLVPESRYEQYF
TRBV21-1	NA	TRBJ2-1	NA	TGTGCCGGACGCCGTAGGGACAATAGGTACAATGAGCAGTTCTTC	CAGRRRDNRYNEQFF
TRBV5-8	NA	TRBJ1-2	NA	TGTGCCAGCAGCTCTTATCCCTCTAGCTACACCTTC	CASSSYPSSYTF
TRBV28	NA	TRBJ1-5	NA	TGTGCCAGCAGCCCCCCGGGGGGCAGGTGGGCAAGCAATCAGCCCCAGCATTTT	CASSPPGGRWASNQPQHF
TRBV2	NA	TRBJ1-2	NA	TGTGCCAGCAGGTCCCCGGGCCGTGGCTACACCTTC	CASRSPGRGYTF
TRBV10-2	TRBD2	TRBJ2-5	NA	TGCGCCAGCAGTGGGGCTAGCGGGGCGACCCAGTACTTC	CASSGASGATQYF
TRBV28	NA	TRBJ1-4	few	TGTGCCAGCAGTTCCCAGACTGCTCGGGGGGAAAAACTGTTTTTT	CASSSQTARGEKLFF
TRBV6-2/TRBV6-3	TRBD1	TRBJ1-5	NA	TGTGCCAGCAGTTACCTTCGGACAGGATCGAATCAGCCCCAGCATTTT	CASSYLRTGSNQPQHF
TRBV30	NA	TRBJ1-5	few	TGTGCCTGGAGTGATTTCGGGTGGGGTTTT	CAWSDFGWGF
TRBV29-1	NA	TRBJ2-2	few	TGCAGCGTTCAACCTGGACAGCTGAACACCGGGGAGCTGTTTTTT	CSVQPGQLNTGELFF
TRBV4-2	TRBD2	TRBJ2-1	NA	TGTGCCAGCAGCTCCCGGGTCGGCGGGACTACTTACAATGAGCAGTTCTTC	CASSSRVGGTTYNEQFF
TRBV27	NA	TRBJ2-7	NA	TGTGCCAGCAGTTTATCAGGGGGGGATATCTACGAGCAGTACTTC	CASSLSGGDIYEQYF
TRBV6-2/TRBV6-3	TRBD1	TRBJ2-6	few	TGTGCCAGCAGTCGGACAGGGGCGTCCTCTGGGGCCAACGTCCTGACTTTC	CASSRTGASSGANVLTF
TRBV6-2/TRBV6-3	NA	TRBJ1-6	NA	TGTGCCAGCAGTTATACGGAAAATTCACCCCTCCACTTT	CASSYTENSPLHF
TRBV29-1	NA	TRBJ2-3	once	TGCAGCGTTGCCAGTCTCCTCACAGATACGCAGTATTTT	CSVASLLTDTQYF
TRBV7-2	TRBD1	TRBJ2-2	NA	TGTGCCAGCAGCCCCGGGACAGACCATATCACCGGGGAGCTGTTTTTT	CASSPGTDHITGELFF